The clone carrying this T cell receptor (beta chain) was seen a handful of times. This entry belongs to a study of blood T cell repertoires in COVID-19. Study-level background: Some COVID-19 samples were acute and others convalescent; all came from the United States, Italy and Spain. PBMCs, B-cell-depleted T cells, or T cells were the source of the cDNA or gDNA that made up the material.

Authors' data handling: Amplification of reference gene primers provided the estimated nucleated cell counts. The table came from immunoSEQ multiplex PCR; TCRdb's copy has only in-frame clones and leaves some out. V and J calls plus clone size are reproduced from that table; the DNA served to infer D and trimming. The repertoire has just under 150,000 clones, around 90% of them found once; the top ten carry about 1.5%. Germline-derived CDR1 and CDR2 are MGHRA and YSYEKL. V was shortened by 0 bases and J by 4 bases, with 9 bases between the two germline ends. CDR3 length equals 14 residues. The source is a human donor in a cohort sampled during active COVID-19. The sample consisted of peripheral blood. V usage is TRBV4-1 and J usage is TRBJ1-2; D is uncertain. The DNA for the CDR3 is TGCGCCAGCAGCCAAGATAACAGTCTCTATGGCTACACCTTC. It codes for CASSQDNSLYGYTF.